The source of this T cell receptor beta chain is a study of OX40 agonist ivuxolimab in advanced cancers. The overall study: Therapy given before enrollment (anti-PD-1, anti-PD-L1 or anti-CTLA-4) was allowed, and over 35% had some.

Profiled with immunoSEQ multiplex PCR; TCRdb holds only in-frame clones, not every one. The table has 45,000 to 65,000 clones, 80% to 95% seen once. The V gene lost 2 bases and the J gene lost 4 bases, with 8 bases spanning the gap. CDR3 length: 13 amino acids. CDR1 and CDR2 (germline): SGHVS, FNYEAQ. This sequence originates from an adult with an advanced solid tumor such as melanoma, head and neck, liver or kidney cancer. The rearrangement joins TRBV7-6 to TRBJ1-1; D may be TRBD1 (6 bases). The sequenced sample was CD4+ or CD8+ T cells sorted from blood, obtained in a trial of the OX40 agonist ivuxolimab. The CDR3 nucleotides are TGTGCCAGCAGCTTAACGACAGGCACTGAAGCTTTCTTT. Translation gives CASSLTTGTEAFF. The complete variable domain, with remaining parts taken from reference TRBV7-6 and TRBJ1-1, reads GAGVSQSPRYKVTKRGQDVALRCDPISGHVSLYWYRQALGQGPEFLTYFNYEAQQDKSGLPNDRFSAERPEGSISTLTIQRTEQRDSAMYRCASSLTTGTEAFFGQGTRLTVV.